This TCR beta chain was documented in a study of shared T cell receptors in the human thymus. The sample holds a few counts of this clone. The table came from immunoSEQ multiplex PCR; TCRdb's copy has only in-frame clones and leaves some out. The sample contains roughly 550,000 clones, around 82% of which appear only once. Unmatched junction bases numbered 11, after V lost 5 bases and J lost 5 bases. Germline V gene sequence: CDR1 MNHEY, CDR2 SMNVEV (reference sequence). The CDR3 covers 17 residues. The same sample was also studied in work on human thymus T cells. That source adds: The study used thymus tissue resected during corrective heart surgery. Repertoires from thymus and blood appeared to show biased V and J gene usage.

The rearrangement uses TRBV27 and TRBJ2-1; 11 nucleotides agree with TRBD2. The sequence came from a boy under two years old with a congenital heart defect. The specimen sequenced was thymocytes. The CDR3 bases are TGTGCCAGCAGTCCCCCCACGTTAGCGGGAGGGGACAATGAGCAGTTCTTC. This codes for CASSPPTLAGGDNEQFF.